This is a list of T cell receptor beta chains from one sample in a study of T-cell memory formation after mild COVID-19. TCRdb passed the 5' RACE reads through MiXCR, listing each CDR3 protein once. This sample carries around 370,000 distinct CDR3 sequences, around 21% of them seen once, and the ten largest clones take around 12%. Sample: PBMCs or a T cell subset sorted from them (not recorded which). The receptor set was obtained from an adult woman who had mild COVID-19 (a few samples of this study predate the infection). Cell type and time point are not known. CDR3s include the opening cysteine and the closing phenylalanine or tryptophan. D genes are given only for firm matches. The listing skips clone size in some rows; elsewhere it reads once, few, many or a size class.

d_gene: .
v_gene: TRBV29-1
abundance: few
j_gene: TRBJ2-7
CDR3aa: CSVPGPDYEQYF
CDR3nt: TGCAGCGTCCCGGGACCAGACTACGAGCAGTACTTC

d_gene: TRBD1
v_gene: TRBV29-1
abundance: .
j_gene: TRBJ2-3
CDR3aa: CSARDSNTDTQYF
CDR3nt: TGCAGCGCTAGGGACAGCAACACAGATACGCAGTATTTT

d_gene: .
v_gene: TRBV20-1
abundance: .
j_gene: TRBJ1-5
CDR3aa: CSAKLGSGQPQHF
CDR3nt: TGCAGTGCAAAGCTAGGGTCGGGTCAGCCCCAGCATTTT

d_gene: .
v_gene: TRBV4-2
abundance: .
j_gene: TRBJ1-1
CDR3aa: CASSQGDGALNTEAFF
CDR3nt: TGTGCCAGCAGCCAAGGGGACGGAGCCTTGAACACTGAAGCTTTCTTT

d_gene: .
v_gene: TRBV7-9
abundance: .
j_gene: TRBJ2-3
CDR3aa: CASSPALGVDTQYF
CDR3nt: TGTGCCAGCAGCCCGGCCCTTGGGGTAGATACGCAGTATTTT

d_gene: .
v_gene: TRBV12-3/TRBV12-4
abundance: many
j_gene: TRBJ2-1
CDR3aa: CASTPTGVHEQFF
CDR3nt: TGTGCCAGCACCCCGACTGGCGTGCATGAGCAGTTCTTC

d_gene: TRBD1
v_gene: TRBV6-6
abundance: once
j_gene: TRBJ2-4
CDR3aa: CASSGDSPTLAKNIQYF
CDR3nt: TGTGCCAGCAGTGGGGACAGTCCAACGCTAGCCAAAAACATTCAGTACTTC

d_gene: .
v_gene: TRBV12-3/TRBV12-4
abundance: few
j_gene: TRBJ2-7
CDR3aa: CASSLFDRGEQYF
CDR3nt: TGTGCCAGCAGTTTATTCGATCGGGGCGAGCAGTACTTC

d_gene: TRBD1
v_gene: TRBV5-1
abundance: .
j_gene: TRBJ1-5
CDR3aa: CASSLVPLGTGYSNQPQHF
CDR3nt: TGCGCCAGCAGCTTGGTACCGCTCGGGACAGGATATAGCAATCAGCCCCAGCATTTT

d_gene: .
v_gene: TRBV12-3/TRBV12-4
abundance: few
j_gene: TRBJ2-7
CDR3aa: CASSLLVGAGESYEQYF
CDR3nt: TGTGCCAGCAGCCTGCTAGTCGGGGCAGGGGAATCCTACGAGCAGTACTTC

d_gene: .
v_gene: TRBV20-1
abundance: .
j_gene: TRBJ1-5
CDR3aa: CSASETADQPQHF
CDR3nt: TGCAGTGCTAGTGAAACCGCGGATCAGCCCCAGCATTTT

d_gene: TRBD1
v_gene: TRBV12-3/TRBV12-4
abundance: few
j_gene: TRBJ1-6
CDR3aa: CASSQTGKASPLHF
CDR3nt: TGTGCCAGCAGTCAGACAGGGAAGGCTTCACCCCTCCACTTT

d_gene: TRBD2
v_gene: TRBV4-1
abundance: .
j_gene: TRBJ2-1
CDR3aa: CASSQWTSGGGTYNEQFF
CDR3nt: TGCGCCAGCAGCCAGTGGACTAGCGGGGGGGGTACCTACAATGAGCAGTTCTTC

d_gene: TRBD2
v_gene: TRBV7-9
abundance: .
j_gene: TRBJ2-7
CDR3aa: CASSLGAGTIYEQYF
CDR3nt: TGTGCCAGCTCCCTAGGAGCGGGGACCATTTACGAGCAGTACTTC

d_gene: .
v_gene: TRBV30
abundance: few
j_gene: TRBJ1-2
CDR3aa: CAWSPLSGSGYTF
CDR3nt: TGTGCCTGGAGCCCTCTTTCAGGGAGTGGCTACACCTTC

d_gene: .
v_gene: TRBV18
abundance: .
j_gene: TRBJ1-2
CDR3aa: CASSPRAVTGRDGYTF
CDR3nt: TGTGCCAGCTCACCAAGGGCAGTAACAGGGAGGGATGGCTACACCTTC

d_gene: .
v_gene: TRBV9
abundance: .
j_gene: TRBJ2-1
CDR3aa: CASSVGSTSHNEQFF
CDR3nt: TGTGCCAGCAGCGTGGGGTCTACTTCCCACAATGAGCAGTTCTTC

d_gene: .
v_gene: TRBV5-1
abundance: .
j_gene: TRBJ2-1
CDR3aa: CASSLEPGDYNEQFF
CDR3nt: TGCGCCAGCAGCTTGGAGCCAGGGGACTACAATGAGCAGTTCTTC

d_gene: .
v_gene: TRBV11-3
abundance: few
j_gene: TRBJ2-2
CDR3aa: CASSLELGELFF
CDR3nt: TGTGCCAGCAGCTTAGAACTCGGGGAGCTGTTTTTT

d_gene: .
v_gene: TRBV9
abundance: few
j_gene: TRBJ2-7
CDR3aa: CASSVGLADYEQYF
CDR3nt: TGTGCCAGCAGCGTAGGGCTAGCAGACTACGAGCAGTACTTC

d_gene: .
v_gene: TRBV7-8
abundance: .
j_gene: TRBJ2-1
CDR3aa: CASSFLGGAYNEQFF
CDR3nt: TGTGCCAGCAGCTTTCTCGGGGGCGCCTACAATGAGCAGTTCTTC

d_gene: TRBD1
v_gene: TRBV12-3/TRBV12-4
abundance: .
j_gene: TRBJ2-5
CDR3aa: CASSLSRTGDGAETQYF
CDR3nt: TGTGCCAGCAGTTTATCCCGGACAGGGGATGGAGCAGAGACCCAGTACTTC

d_gene: .
v_gene: TRBV18
abundance: .
j_gene: TRBJ2-7
CDR3aa: CASSPRGGDEPYEQYF
CDR3nt: TGTGCCAGCTCACCACGCGGGGGCGACGAGCCCTACGAGCAGTACTTC

d_gene: .
v_gene: TRBV12-3/TRBV12-4
abundance: .
j_gene: TRBJ2-5
CDR3aa: CASSFRAYQETQYF
CDR3nt: TGTGCCAGCAGTTTCCGAGCGTACCAAGAGACCCAGTACTTC

d_gene: .
v_gene: TRBV27
abundance: many
j_gene: TRBJ2-5
CDR3aa: CASSLSGVETQYF
CDR3nt: TGTGCCAGCAGTTTATCGGGGGTGGAGACCCAGTACTTC

d_gene: .
v_gene: TRBV25-1
abundance: few
j_gene: TRBJ1-2
CDR3aa: CASSATGLYYGYTF
CDR3nt: TGTGCCAGCAGTGCTACAGGGTTATACTATGGCTACACCTTC

d_gene: .
v_gene: TRBV20-1
abundance: few
j_gene: TRBJ2-7
CDR3aa: CSARDAVGSAGYEQYF
CDR3nt: TGCAGTGCTAGAGATGCGGTAGGGTCGGCGGGCTACGAGCAGTACTTC

d_gene: .
v_gene: TRBV20-1
abundance: few
j_gene: TRBJ1-2
CDR3aa: CSATPRGALGGYTF
CDR3nt: TGCAGTGCTACCCCCCGGGGGGCGCTGGGAGGCTACACCTTC

d_gene: TRBD1
v_gene: TRBV29-1
abundance: few
j_gene: TRBJ1-2
CDR3aa: CSVGDSLWGYTF
CDR3nt: TGCAGCGTGGGGGACAGCCTTTGGGGCTACACCTTC

d_gene: .
v_gene: TRBV12-3/TRBV12-4
abundance: .
j_gene: TRBJ2-7
CDR3aa: CASSSGVGGYEQYF
CDR3nt: TGTGCCAGCAGTTCCGGGGTAGGGGGCTACGAGCAGTACTTC

d_gene: TRBD2
v_gene: TRBV4-1
abundance: few
j_gene: TRBJ2-1
CDR3aa: CASSQVLAGGYNEQFF
CDR3nt: TGCGCCAGCAGCCAGGTCCTAGCGGGGGGATACAATGAGCAGTTCTTC

d_gene: .
v_gene: TRBV7-2
abundance: few
j_gene: TRBJ2-2
CDR3aa: CASSLAGKRNGELFF
CDR3nt: TGTGCCAGCAGCTTAGCGGGAAAAAGGAACGGGGAGCTGTTTTTT

d_gene: TRBD2
v_gene: TRBV2
abundance: once
j_gene: TRBJ2-7
CDR3aa: CASSDLLREGPDNEQYF
CDR3nt: TGTGCCAGCAGTGACCTTTTGCGGGAGGGCCCGGATAACGAGCAGTACTTC

d_gene: .
v_gene: TRBV29-1
abundance: .
j_gene: TRBJ2-3
CDR3aa: CSVGTIGSTDTQYF
CDR3nt: TGCAGCGTTGGGACTATCGGGAGCACAGATACGCAGTATTTT

d_gene: .
v_gene: TRBV7-9
abundance: few
j_gene: TRBJ2-2
CDR3aa: CASPSYTGTLIGTLGTGELFF
CDR3nt: TGTGCCAGCCCCTCTTATACCGGGACACTCATCGGGACACTGGGCACCGGGGAGCTGTTTTTT

d_gene: TRBD1
v_gene: TRBV6-5
abundance: few
j_gene: TRBJ2-3
CDR3aa: CASSPPDRGRADTQYF
CDR3nt: TGTGCCAGCAGTCCTCCCGACAGGGGCCGCGCAGATACGCAGTATTTT

d_gene: TRBD1
v_gene: TRBV5-1
abundance: few
j_gene: TRBJ2-7
CDR3aa: CASSLLGQGGEQYF
CDR3nt: TGCGCCAGCAGCTTGCTGGGACAGGGAGGCGAGCAGTACTTC

d_gene: .
v_gene: TRBV20-1
abundance: few
j_gene: TRBJ2-7
CDR3aa: CRGVSGHEQYF
CDR3nt: TGCAGAGGTGTCTCGGGGCACGAGCAGTACTTC

d_gene: .
v_gene: TRBV10-3
abundance: few
j_gene: TRBJ2-7
CDR3aa: CAISGVDSYEQYF
CDR3nt: TGTGCCATCAGTGGTGTCGACTCCTACGAGCAGTACTTC

d_gene: TRBD1
v_gene: TRBV3-1
abundance: few
j_gene: TRBJ1-2
CDR3aa: CASSLQGAQNYGYTF
CDR3nt: TGTGCCAGCAGCCTACAGGGGGCGCAGAACTATGGCTACACCTTC

d_gene: .
v_gene: TRBV14
abundance: few
j_gene: TRBJ1-1
CDR3aa: CASSPPPPGTAFF
CDR3nt: TGTGCCAGCAGCCCGCCCCCACCGGGAACAGCTTTCTTT

d_gene: TRBD2
v_gene: TRBV7-3
abundance: .
j_gene: TRBJ2-1
CDR3aa: CASSLGTSGPFNNEQFF
CDR3nt: TGTGCCAGCAGCTTAGGGACTAGCGGCCCATTTAACAATGAGCAGTTCTTC

d_gene: .
v_gene: TRBV6-2/TRBV6-3
abundance: few
j_gene: TRBJ1-1
CDR3aa: CASSYPPATGQGFMNTEAFF
CDR3nt: TGTGCCAGCAGTTACCCTCCCGCCACAGGGCAGGGGTTCATGAACACTGAAGCTTTCTTT

d_gene: .
v_gene: TRBV6-6
abundance: .
j_gene: TRBJ1-2
CDR3aa: CASLGVLNYGYTF
CDR3nt: TGTGCCTCCCTGGGGGTTTTGAACTATGGCTACACCTTC

d_gene: .
v_gene: TRBV9
abundance: few
j_gene: TRBJ2-3
CDR3aa: CASSKEGLEGLADTQYF
CDR3nt: TGTGCCAGCAGCAAGGAAGGGCTAGAGGGGCTCGCAGATACGCAGTATTTT

d_gene: .
v_gene: TRBV5-1
abundance: few
j_gene: TRBJ1-1
CDR3aa: CASSPLTDRPLDTEAFF
CDR3nt: TGCGCCAGCAGCCCCCTCACCGACAGGCCCCTTGACACTGAAGCTTTCTTT

d_gene: TRBD1
v_gene: TRBV12-3/TRBV12-4
abundance: few
j_gene: TRBJ2-1
CDR3aa: CASSLRDRAFDEQFF
CDR3nt: TGTGCCAGCAGTTTACGGGACAGGGCTTTCGATGAGCAGTTCTTC

d_gene: .
v_gene: TRBV30
abundance: few
j_gene: TRBJ2-7
CDR3aa: CAWSHPGPQYF
CDR3nt: TGTGCCTGGAGTCACCCGGGACCGCAGTACTTC

d_gene: .
v_gene: TRBV29-1
abundance: .
j_gene: TRBJ1-5
CDR3aa: CSVARDGNQPQHF
CDR3nt: TGCAGCGTAGCTAGGGATGGCAATCAGCCCCAGCATTTT

d_gene: TRBD2
v_gene: TRBV6-2/TRBV6-3
abundance: .
j_gene: TRBJ2-7
CDR3aa: CASSYSGGRRGYEQYF
CDR3nt: TGTGCCAGCAGTTACTCAGGCGGGAGGAGAGGCTACGAGCAGTACTTC

d_gene: .
v_gene: TRBV6-1
abundance: few
j_gene: TRBJ2-2
CDR3aa: CASRGLANTGELFF
CDR3nt: TGTGCCAGCAGGGGGCTCGCGAACACCGGGGAGCTGTTTTTT

d_gene: .
v_gene: TRBV4-3
abundance: once
j_gene: TRBJ2-1
CDR3aa: CASSQEGLLDDEQFF
CDR3nt: TGCGCCAGCAGCCAAGAGGGACTGCTCGACGATGAGCAGTTCTTC

d_gene: .
v_gene: TRBV4-3
abundance: few
j_gene: TRBJ1-2
CDR3aa: CASSQEQPYGYTF
CDR3nt: TGCGCCAGCAGCCAAGAACAACCGTATGGCTACACCTTC

d_gene: TRBD1
v_gene: TRBV20-1
abundance: .
j_gene: TRBJ1-2
CDR3aa: CSASGTGGAGTYGYTF
CDR3nt: TGCAGTGCTAGTGGGACAGGGGGCGCGGGGACCTATGGCTACACCTTC

d_gene: .
v_gene: TRBV2
abundance: .
j_gene: TRBJ1-1
CDR3aa: CASSPVTMNTEAFF
CDR3nt: TGTGCCAGCAGTCCAGTTACCATGAACACTGAAGCTTTCTTT

d_gene: .
v_gene: TRBV3-1
abundance: few
j_gene: TRBJ2-2
CDR3aa: CASSQGFGAAGELFF
CDR3nt: TGTGCCAGCAGCCAAGGATTTGGGGCCGCCGGGGAGCTGTTTTTT

d_gene: .
v_gene: TRBV5-5
abundance: .
j_gene: TRBJ2-4
CDR3aa: CASSLYRALAKNIQYF
CDR3nt: TGTGCCAGCAGCTTGTACAGGGCTCTAGCCAAAAACATTCAGTACTTC

d_gene: .
v_gene: TRBV3-1
abundance: .
j_gene: TRBJ1-1
CDR3aa: CASSQAKVVNTEAFF
CDR3nt: TGTGCCAGCAGCCAAGCCAAAGTAGTGAACACTGAAGCTTTCTTT

d_gene: .
v_gene: TRBV28
abundance: few
j_gene: TRBJ2-5
CDR3aa: CASSPLEAQETQYF
CDR3nt: TGTGCCAGCAGTCCCTTGGAGGCACAAGAGACCCAGTACTTC

d_gene: .
v_gene: TRBV3-1
abundance: .
j_gene: TRBJ2-1
CDR3aa: CASSQVVGIGQFF
CDR3nt: TGTGCCAGCAGCCAAGTCGTCGGGATTGGGCAGTTCTTC